A selection of T cell receptor beta chains follows, all from one sample in a study of control samples from healthy donors and cancer patients. Produced via immunoSEQ multiplex PCR; TCRdb's table is partial and in-frame only. The table has approximately 120,000 clones, around 89% seen once; the top ten hold approximately 15%. The sample taken for sequencing was blood. These receptors all come from a woman aged 45-65 years in good health. Each CDR3 is given with its conserved first and last residue. A D gene is named only where the DNA matches it firmly. Some rows mark clone size as missing; the rest say once, few, many or name a class of expanded clone.

v_call: TRBV5-1; d_call: TRBD1; j_call: TRBJ2-3; clone_size: .; cdr3_aa: CASRKRDRGDTQYF; cdr3_nt: TGCGCCAGCCGGAAGAGGGACAGGGGTGATACGCAGTATTTT
v_call: TRBV5-1; d_call: .; j_call: TRBJ1-3; clone_size: .; cdr3_aa: CASSLGLPGPGNTIYF; cdr3_nt: TGCGCCAGCAGCTTGGGTCTTCCAGGGCCCGGAAACACCATATATTTT
v_call: TRBV25-1; d_call: .; j_call: TRBJ2-1; clone_size: .; cdr3_aa: CASSALAGMGEQFF; cdr3_nt: TGTGCCAGCAGCGCCCTGGCAGGGATGGGTGAGCAGTTCTTC
v_call: TRBV10-3; d_call: .; j_call: TRBJ2-1; clone_size: .; cdr3_aa: CAISDSSLGREQFF; cdr3_nt: TGTGCCATCAGTGACTCCTCTTTGGGTAGGGAGCAGTTCTTC
v_call: TRBV18; d_call: .; j_call: TRBJ2-2; clone_size: .; cdr3_aa: CASSPPAGLTGELFF; cdr3_nt: TGTGCCAGCTCACCTCCAGCGGGCCTCACCGGGGAGCTGTTTTTT
v_call: TRBV7-3; d_call: .; j_call: TRBJ1-6; clone_size: .; cdr3_aa: CASSLFSGPSENSPLHF; cdr3_nt: TGTGCCAGCAGCTTATTTTCCGGGCCCTCTGAGAATTCACCCCTCCACTTT
v_call: TRBV6-1; d_call: .; j_call: TRBJ1-1; clone_size: .; cdr3_aa: CASSARPTGLRIEAFF; cdr3_nt: TGTGCCAGCAGTGCCCGCCCCACAGGGCTGAGAATTGAAGCTTTCTTT
v_call: TRBV10-3; d_call: .; j_call: TRBJ2-5; clone_size: .; cdr3_aa: CARDCGRGVQETQYF; cdr3_nt: TGTGCCAGGGACTGTGGCAGGGGAGTCCAAGAGACCCAGTACTTC
v_call: TRBV27; d_call: .; j_call: TRBJ2-3; clone_size: once; cdr3_aa: CASRGVADTQYF; cdr3_nt: TGTGCCAGCAGGGGAGTCGCAGATACGCAGTATTTT
v_call: TRBV7-2; d_call: .; j_call: TRBJ1-6; clone_size: .; cdr3_aa: CASSFNRLYSPLHF; cdr3_nt: TGTGCCAGCAGCTTTAACAGGCTTTATTCACCCCTCCACTTT
v_call: TRBV4-1; d_call: .; j_call: TRBJ1-5; clone_size: .; cdr3_aa: CASSQVAGTHQPQHF; cdr3_nt: TGCGCCAGCAGCCAAGTCGCAGGGACCCATCAGCCCCAGCATTTT
v_call: TRBV11-3; d_call: TRBD2; j_call: TRBJ2-1; clone_size: .; cdr3_aa: CASSETSGGLYEQFF; cdr3_nt: TGTGCCAGCAGCGAGACTAGCGGGGGATTGTATGAGCAGTTCTTC
v_call: TRBV7-2; d_call: TRBD2; j_call: TRBJ2-5; clone_size: .; cdr3_aa: CASSNQSGAKYF; cdr3_nt: TGTGCCAGCAGCAACCAGAGCGGGGCTAAGTACTTC
v_call: TRBV6-5; d_call: .; j_call: TRBJ1-2; clone_size: .; cdr3_aa: CASRDGSYGYTF; cdr3_nt: TGTGCCAGCAGGGATGGATCCTATGGCTACACCTTC
v_call: TRBV29-1; d_call: TRBD1; j_call: TRBJ2-2; clone_size: .; cdr3_aa: CSVRRGPTGELFF; cdr3_nt: TGCAGCGTCCGCAGGGGGCCCACCGGGGAGCTGTTTTTT
v_call: TRBV19; d_call: .; j_call: TRBJ1-1; clone_size: few; cdr3_aa: CASRGQIQGEAFF; cdr3_nt: TGTGCCAGTCGCGGACAGATCCAGGGTGAAGCTTTCTTT
v_call: TRBV9; d_call: .; j_call: TRBJ2-3; clone_size: .; cdr3_aa: CASSPRFWGTDTQYF; cdr3_nt: TGTGCCAGCAGCCCACGTTTTTGGGGTACAGATACGCAGTATTTT
v_call: TRBV7-8; d_call: .; j_call: TRBJ2-2; clone_size: .; cdr3_aa: CASSLLYSGELFF; cdr3_nt: TGTGCCAGCAGCTTACTCTACAGTGGGGAGCTGTTTTTT
v_call: TRBV27; d_call: .; j_call: TRBJ1-6; clone_size: .; cdr3_aa: CASSFGRARGSPLHF; cdr3_nt: TGTGCCAGCAGTTTTGGCAGGGCCCGGGGATCACCCCTCCACTTT
v_call: TRBV5-6; d_call: .; j_call: TRBJ1-1; clone_size: .; cdr3_aa: CASSFTGFPWAFF; cdr3_nt: TGTGCCAGCAGCTTTACAGGGTTCCCGTGGGCTTTCTTT
v_call: TRBV7-2; d_call: .; j_call: TRBJ2-1; clone_size: .; cdr3_aa: CASSSVTGAYNEQFF; cdr3_nt: TGTGCCAGCAGCTCCGTGACTGGGGCCTACAATGAGCAGTTCTTC
v_call: TRBV5-8; d_call: .; j_call: TRBJ2-1; clone_size: .; cdr3_aa: CATLKNPSGRGSYNEQFF; cdr3_nt: TGTGCCACGCTAAAAAACCCCTCGGGCAGAGGGTCCTACAATGAGCAGTTCTTC
v_call: TRBV2; d_call: TRBD2; j_call: TRBJ2-1; clone_size: .; cdr3_aa: CASSDGAGCGDNEQFF; cdr3_nt: TGTGCCAGCAGTGACGGAGCGGGGTGCGGGGACAATGAGCAGTTCTTC
v_call: TRBV5-1; d_call: .; j_call: TRBJ2-5; clone_size: .; cdr3_aa: CASSFNFEETQYF; cdr3_nt: TGCGCCAGCAGCTTCAACTTTGAAGAGACCCAGTACTTC
v_call: TRBV30; d_call: .; j_call: TRBJ1-1; clone_size: .; cdr3_aa: CAWSGFTEAFF; cdr3_nt: TGTGCCTGGAGTGGTTTTACTGAAGCTTTCTTT
v_call: TRBV2; d_call: .; j_call: TRBJ2-2; clone_size: .; cdr3_aa: CASSVGQPNTGELFF; cdr3_nt: TGTGCCAGCAGCGTAGGACAGCCCAACACCGGGGAGCTGTTTTTT
v_call: TRBV7-2; d_call: .; j_call: TRBJ2-1; clone_size: .; cdr3_aa: CASSYPGLLLNEQFF; cdr3_nt: TGTGCCAGCAGCTACCCGGGACTCCTACTCAATGAGCAGTTCTTC
v_call: TRBV5-1; d_call: TRBD1; j_call: TRBJ2-1; clone_size: .; cdr3_aa: CASSLGVAGQGIHEQFF; cdr3_nt: TGCGCCAGCAGCTTGGGTGTGGCGGGACAGGGGATCCATGAGCAGTTCTTC
v_call: TRBV3-1/TRBV3-2; d_call: TRBD1; j_call: TRBJ2-1; clone_size: .; cdr3_aa: CASSRDRIRMLYNEQFF; cdr3_nt: TGTGCCAGCAGCCGGGACAGGATAAGAATGCTTTACAATGAGCAGTTCTTC
v_call: TRBV6-4; d_call: .; j_call: TRBJ2-1; clone_size: .; cdr3_aa: CASSDKRGVVAGQRNEQFF; cdr3_nt: TGTGCCAGCAGTGACAAACGGGGGGTAGTGGCGGGACAGCGCAATGAGCAGTTCTTC
v_call: TRBV11-2; d_call: .; j_call: TRBJ2-1; clone_size: .; cdr3_aa: CASSDLGGYNEQFF; cdr3_nt: TGTGCCAGCAGTGACTTGGGGGGCTACAATGAGCAGTTCTTC
v_call: TRBV6-6; d_call: .; j_call: TRBJ2-1; clone_size: .; cdr3_aa: CASTPGQLAGLNEQFF; cdr3_nt: TGTGCCAGCACCCCTGGACAGCTCGCGGGGTTAAATGAGCAGTTCTTC
v_call: TRBV5-6; d_call: .; j_call: TRBJ2-5; clone_size: .; cdr3_aa: CASSLPGRQETQYF; cdr3_nt: TGTGCCAGCAGCTTACCGGGACGGCAAGAGACCCAGTACTTC
v_call: TRBV7-2; d_call: TRBD2; j_call: TRBJ2-2; clone_size: once; cdr3_aa: CASSLETSGRASTGELFF; cdr3_nt: TGTGCCAGCAGCTTAGAGACTAGCGGGAGGGCAAGCACCGGGGAGCTGTTTTTT
v_call: TRBV7-9; d_call: .; j_call: TRBJ1-2; clone_size: .; cdr3_aa: CASSDGRPGLGYTF; cdr3_nt: TGTGCCAGCAGCGACGGACGACCCGGTTTAGGCTACACCTTC